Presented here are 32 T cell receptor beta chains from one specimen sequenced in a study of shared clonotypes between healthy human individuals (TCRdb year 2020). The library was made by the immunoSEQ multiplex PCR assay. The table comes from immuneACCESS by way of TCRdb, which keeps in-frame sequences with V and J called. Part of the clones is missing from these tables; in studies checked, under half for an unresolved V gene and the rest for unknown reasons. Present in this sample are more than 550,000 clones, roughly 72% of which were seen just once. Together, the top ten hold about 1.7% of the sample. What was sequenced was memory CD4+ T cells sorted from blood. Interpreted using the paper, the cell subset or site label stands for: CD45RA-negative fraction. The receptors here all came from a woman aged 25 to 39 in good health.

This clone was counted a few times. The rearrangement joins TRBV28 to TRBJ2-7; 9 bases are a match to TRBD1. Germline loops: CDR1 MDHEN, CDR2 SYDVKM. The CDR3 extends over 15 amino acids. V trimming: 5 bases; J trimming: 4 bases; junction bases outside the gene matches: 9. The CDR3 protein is CASSTPGTGWYEQYF. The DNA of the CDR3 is TGTGCCAGCAGTACCCCAGGGACAGGGTGGTACGAGCAGTACTTC.

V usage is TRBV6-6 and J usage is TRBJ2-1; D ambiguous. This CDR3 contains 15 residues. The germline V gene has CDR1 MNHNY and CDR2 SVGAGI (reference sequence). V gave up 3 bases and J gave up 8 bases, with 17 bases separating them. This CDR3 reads CASSYTGSPADEQFF. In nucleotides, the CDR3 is TGTGCCAGCAGTTATACTGGGTCCCCTGCGGATGAGCAGTTCTTC.

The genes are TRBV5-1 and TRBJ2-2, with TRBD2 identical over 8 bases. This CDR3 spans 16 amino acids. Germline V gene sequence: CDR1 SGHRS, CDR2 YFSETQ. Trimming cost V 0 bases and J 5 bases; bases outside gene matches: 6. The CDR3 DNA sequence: TGCGCCAGCAGCTTGGCCGGGAGGGCCGAAACCGGGGAGCTGTTTTTT. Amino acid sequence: CASSLAGRAETGELFF.

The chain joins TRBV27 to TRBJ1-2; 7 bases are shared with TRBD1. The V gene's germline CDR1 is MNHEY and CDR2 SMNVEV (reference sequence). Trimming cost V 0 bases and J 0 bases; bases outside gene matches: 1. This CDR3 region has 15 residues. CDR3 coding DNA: TGTGCCAGCAGTTTATCCGACAGGGCTAACTATGGCTACACCTTC. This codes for CASSLSDRANYGYTF.

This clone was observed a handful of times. The CDR3 DNA follows: TGTGCCAGCAGCGTAAGGCAAGGAGCGGCCCCGCAGTATTTT. The encoded protein is CASSVRQGAAPQYF. The rearrangement uses TRBV9 and TRBJ2-3; a possible D gene is TRBD2 (5 bases). The CDR3 contains 14 residues. V was pared by 1 base and J by 10 bases, with 16 bases between. Germline V lookup: CDR1 SGDLS, CDR2 YYNGEE.

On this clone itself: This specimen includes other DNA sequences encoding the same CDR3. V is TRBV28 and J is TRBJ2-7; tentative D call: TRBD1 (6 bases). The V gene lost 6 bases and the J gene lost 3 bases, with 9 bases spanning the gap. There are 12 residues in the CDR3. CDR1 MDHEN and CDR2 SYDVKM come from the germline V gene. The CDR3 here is CASRSGVYEQYF. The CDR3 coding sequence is TGTGCCAGCAGGTCAGGGGTCTACGAGCAGTACTTC.

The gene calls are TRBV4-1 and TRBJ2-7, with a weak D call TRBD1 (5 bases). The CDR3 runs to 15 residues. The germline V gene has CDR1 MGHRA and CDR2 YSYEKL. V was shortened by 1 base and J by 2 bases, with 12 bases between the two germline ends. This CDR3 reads CASSQVWTQTYEQYF. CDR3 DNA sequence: TGCGCCAGCAGCCAAGTATGGACACAAACCTACGAGCAGTACTTC.

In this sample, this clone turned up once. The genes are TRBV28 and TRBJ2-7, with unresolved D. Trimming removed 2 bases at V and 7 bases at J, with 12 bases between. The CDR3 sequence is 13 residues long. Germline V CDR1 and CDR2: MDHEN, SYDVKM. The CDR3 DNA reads TGTGCCAGCAGTTTACAGACTCCCTGGGAGCAGTACTTC. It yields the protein CASSLQTPWEQYF.

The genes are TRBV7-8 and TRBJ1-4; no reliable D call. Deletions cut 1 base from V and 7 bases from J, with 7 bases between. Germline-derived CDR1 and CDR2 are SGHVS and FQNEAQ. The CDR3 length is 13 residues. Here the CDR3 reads CASSLDGREKLFF. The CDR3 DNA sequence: TGTGCCAGCAGCTTAGACGGGCGTGAAAAACTGTTTTTT. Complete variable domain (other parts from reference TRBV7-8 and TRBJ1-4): GAGVSQSPRYKVAKRGQDVALRCDPISGHVSLFWYQQALGQGPEFLTYFQNEAQLDKSGLPSDRFFAERPEGSVSTLKIQRTQQEDSAVYLCASSLDGREKLFFGSGTQLSVL.

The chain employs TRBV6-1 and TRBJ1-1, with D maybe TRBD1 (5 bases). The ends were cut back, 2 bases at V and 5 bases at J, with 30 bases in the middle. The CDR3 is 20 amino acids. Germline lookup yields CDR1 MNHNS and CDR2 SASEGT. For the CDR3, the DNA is TGTGCCAGCAGTGAACTTCTCGGGGCCCGTCGGGGCAGAGGATGGACTGAAGCTTTCTTT. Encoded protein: CASSELLGARRGRGWTEAFF.

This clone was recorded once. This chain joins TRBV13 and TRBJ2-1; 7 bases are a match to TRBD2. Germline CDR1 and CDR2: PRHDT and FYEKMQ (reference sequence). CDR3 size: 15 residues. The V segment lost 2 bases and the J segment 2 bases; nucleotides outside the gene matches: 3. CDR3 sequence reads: CASSLTGTTYNEQFF. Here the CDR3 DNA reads TGTGCCAGCAGCTTAACCGGGACTACCTACAATGAGCAGTTCTTC.

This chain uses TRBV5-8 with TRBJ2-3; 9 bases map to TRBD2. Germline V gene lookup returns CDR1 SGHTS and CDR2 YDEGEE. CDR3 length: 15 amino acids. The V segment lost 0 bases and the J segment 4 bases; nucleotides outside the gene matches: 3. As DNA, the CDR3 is TGTGCCAGCAGCTTGGTGTCTAGCGGGGCAGATACGCAGTATTTT. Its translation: CASSLVSSGADTQYF.

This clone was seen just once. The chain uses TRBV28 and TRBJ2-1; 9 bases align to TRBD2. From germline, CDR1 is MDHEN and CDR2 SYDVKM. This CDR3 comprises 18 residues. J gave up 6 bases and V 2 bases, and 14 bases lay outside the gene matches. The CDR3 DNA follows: TGTGCCAGCAGTTTAATTTATCGTACAGCGGGAGGCCGCAATGAGCAGTTCTTC. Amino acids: CASSLIYRTAGGRNEQFF.

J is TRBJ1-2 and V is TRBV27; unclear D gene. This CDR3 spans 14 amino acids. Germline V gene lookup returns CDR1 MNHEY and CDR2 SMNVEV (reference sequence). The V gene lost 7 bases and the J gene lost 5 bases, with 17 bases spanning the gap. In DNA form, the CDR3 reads TGTGCCAGCAAGGGTAACGAGAGGATGTATGGCTACACCTTC. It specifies CASKGNERMYGYTF.

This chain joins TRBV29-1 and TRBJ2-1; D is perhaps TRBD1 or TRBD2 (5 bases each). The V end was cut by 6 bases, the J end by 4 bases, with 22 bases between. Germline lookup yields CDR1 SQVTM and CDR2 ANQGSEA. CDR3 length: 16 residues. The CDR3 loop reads CSVIPADGGAYNEQFF. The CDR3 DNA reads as TGCAGCGTGATTCCGGCTGATGGGGGAGCGTACAATGAGCAGTTCTTC.

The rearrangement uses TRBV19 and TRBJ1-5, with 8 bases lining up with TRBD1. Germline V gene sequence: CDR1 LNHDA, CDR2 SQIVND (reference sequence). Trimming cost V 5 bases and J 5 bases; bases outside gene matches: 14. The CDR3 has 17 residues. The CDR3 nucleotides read TGTGCCAGTAGTTTCCCAGGGGCCGGGGACAGGTATCAGCCCCAGCATTTT. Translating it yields CASSFPGAGDRYQPQHF.

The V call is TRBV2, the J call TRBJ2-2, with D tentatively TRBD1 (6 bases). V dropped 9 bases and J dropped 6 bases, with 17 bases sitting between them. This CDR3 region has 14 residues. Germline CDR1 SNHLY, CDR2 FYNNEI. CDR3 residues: CARLAGVGAGELFF. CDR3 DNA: TGTGCCAGACTCGCAGGGGTAGGGGCCGGGGAGCTGTTTTTT. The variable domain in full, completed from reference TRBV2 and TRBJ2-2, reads EPEVTQTPSHQVTQMGQEVILRCVPISNHLYFYWYRQILGQKVEFLVSFYNNEISEKSEIFDDQFSVERPDGSNFTLKIRSTKLEDSAMYFCARLAGVGAGELFFGEGSRLTVL.

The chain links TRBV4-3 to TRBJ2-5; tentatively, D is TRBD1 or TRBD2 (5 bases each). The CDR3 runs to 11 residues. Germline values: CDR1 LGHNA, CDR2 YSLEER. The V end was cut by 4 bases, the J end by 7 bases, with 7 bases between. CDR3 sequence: CASSRDRTQYF. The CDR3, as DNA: TGCGCCAGCAGCCGGGACCGGACCCAGTACTTC.

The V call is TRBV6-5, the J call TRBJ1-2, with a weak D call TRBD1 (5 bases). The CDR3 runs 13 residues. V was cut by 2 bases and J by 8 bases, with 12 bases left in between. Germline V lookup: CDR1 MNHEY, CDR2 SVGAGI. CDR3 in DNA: TGTGCCAGCAGTTACGACAGTTACAGCGGCTACACCTTC. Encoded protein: CASSYDSYSGYTF.

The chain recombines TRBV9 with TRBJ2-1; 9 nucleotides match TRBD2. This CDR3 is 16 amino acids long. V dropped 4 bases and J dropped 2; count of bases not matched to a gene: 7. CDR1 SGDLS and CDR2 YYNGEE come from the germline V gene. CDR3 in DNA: TGTGCCAGCAGCAAACTTAGCGGGAGAACCTACAATGAGCAGTTCTTC. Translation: CASSKLSGRTYNEQFF.

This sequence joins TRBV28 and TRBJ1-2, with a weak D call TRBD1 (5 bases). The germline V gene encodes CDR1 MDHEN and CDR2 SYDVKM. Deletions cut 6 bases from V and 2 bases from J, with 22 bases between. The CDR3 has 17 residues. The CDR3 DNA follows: TGTGCCAGCAGGTTGGGGGGTGGCGGCGGGGGAAACTATGGCTACACCTTC. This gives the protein CASRLGGGGGGNYGYTF.

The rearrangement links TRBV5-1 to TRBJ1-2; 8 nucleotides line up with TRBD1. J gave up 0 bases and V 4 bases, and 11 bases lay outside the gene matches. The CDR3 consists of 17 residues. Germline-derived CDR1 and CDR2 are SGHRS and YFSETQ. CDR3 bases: TGCGCCAGCAGCCCTGTCGGACAGGGATCCTCTAACTATGGCTACACCTTC. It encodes CASSPVGQGSSNYGYTF.

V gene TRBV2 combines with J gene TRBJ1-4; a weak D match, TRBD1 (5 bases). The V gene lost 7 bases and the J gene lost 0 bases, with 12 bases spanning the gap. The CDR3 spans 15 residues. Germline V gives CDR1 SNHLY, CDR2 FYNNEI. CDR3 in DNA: TGTGCCAGCAACCGGTGGGGCTCAACTAATGAAAAACTGTTTTTT. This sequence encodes CASNRWGSTNEKLFF. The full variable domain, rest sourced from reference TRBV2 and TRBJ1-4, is EPEVTQTPSHQVTQMGQEVILRCVPISNHLYFYWYRQILGQKVEFLVSFYNNEISEKSEIFDDQFSVERPDGSNFTLKIRSTKLEDSAMYFCASNRWGSTNEKLFFGSGTQLSVL.

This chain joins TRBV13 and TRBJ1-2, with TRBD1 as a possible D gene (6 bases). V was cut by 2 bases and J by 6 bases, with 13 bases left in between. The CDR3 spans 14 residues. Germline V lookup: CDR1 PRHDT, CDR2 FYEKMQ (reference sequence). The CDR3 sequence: CASSLLRGADGYTF. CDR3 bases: TGTGCCAGCAGCTTATTGCGGGGGGCGGATGGCTACACCTTC.

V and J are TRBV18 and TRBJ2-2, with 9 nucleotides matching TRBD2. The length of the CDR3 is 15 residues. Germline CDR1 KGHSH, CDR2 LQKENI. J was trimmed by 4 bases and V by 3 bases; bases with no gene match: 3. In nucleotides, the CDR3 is TGTGCCAGCTCACCTACTAGCGGGCGCACCGGGGAGCTGTTTTTT. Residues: CASSPTSGRTGELFF.

CDR3 in amino acids: CASSTPAGSKNEQFF. CDR3 in DNA: TGTGCCAGTAGTACCCCAGCGGGGAGTAAAAATGAGCAGTTCTTC. The chain joins TRBV19 to TRBJ2-1; 7 bases line up with TRBD2. Trimming took 4 bases from V and 7 from J; bases not matched to a gene: 10. Germline-derived CDR1 and CDR2 are LNHDA and SQIVND (reference sequence). The CDR3 has 15 residues.

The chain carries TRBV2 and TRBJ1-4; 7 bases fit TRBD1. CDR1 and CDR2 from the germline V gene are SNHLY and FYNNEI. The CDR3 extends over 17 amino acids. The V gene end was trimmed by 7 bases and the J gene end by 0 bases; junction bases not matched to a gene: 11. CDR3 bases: TGTGCCAGCAACCAACAGGGGCCCATTGCAACTAATGAAAAACTGTTTTTT. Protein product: CASNQQGPIATNEKLFF.

CDR3 sequence reads: CASSRGQSGANTGELFF. CDR3 nucleotides: TGCGCCAGCAGCCGAGGACAGAGCGGGGCGAACACCGGGGAGCTGTTTTTT. This chain uses TRBV4-1 with TRBJ2-2; a possible D gene is TRBD2 (7 bases). CDR1 and CDR2 from the germline V gene are MGHRA and YSYEKL. The CDR3 spans 17 residues. With 4 bases removed from V and 0 bases from J, the gap between germline ends came to 15 bases.

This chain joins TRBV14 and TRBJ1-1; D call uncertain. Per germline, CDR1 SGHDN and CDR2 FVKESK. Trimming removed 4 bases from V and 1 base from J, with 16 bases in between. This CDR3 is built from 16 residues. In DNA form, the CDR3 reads TGTGCCAGCAGCCTTTACACGAATTTGGGGAACACTGAAGCTTTCTTT. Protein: CASSLYTNLGNTEAFF.

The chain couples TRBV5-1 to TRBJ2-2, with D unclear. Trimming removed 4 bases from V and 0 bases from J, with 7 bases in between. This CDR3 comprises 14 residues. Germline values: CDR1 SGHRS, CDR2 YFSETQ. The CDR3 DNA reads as TGCGCCAGCAGCGAACCTTCGAACACCGGGGAGCTGTTTTTT. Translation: CASSEPSNTGELFF.

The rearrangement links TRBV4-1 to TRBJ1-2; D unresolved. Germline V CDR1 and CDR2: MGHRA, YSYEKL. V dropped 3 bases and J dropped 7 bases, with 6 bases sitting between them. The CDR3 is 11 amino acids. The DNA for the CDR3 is TGCGCCAGCAGCCAGAACCGTGGCTACACCTTC. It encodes CASSQNRGYTF.

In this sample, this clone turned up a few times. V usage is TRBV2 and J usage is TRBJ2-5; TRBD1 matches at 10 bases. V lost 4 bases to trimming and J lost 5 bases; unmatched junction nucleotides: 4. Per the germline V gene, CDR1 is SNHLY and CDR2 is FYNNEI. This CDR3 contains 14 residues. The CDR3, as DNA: TGTGCCAGCAGTGGGGACAGGGGAGGGGAGACCCAGTACTTC. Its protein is CASSGDRGGETQYF.